The 17 T cell receptor beta chains in this list originate from one sample, sequenced in a study of human T cells and chemical hapten exposure. Single cDNA molecules in the library carried unique molecular identifiers attached during preparation. TCRdb re-analysed the reads in MiXCR, keeping a single row per CDR3 protein. The sample lists around 120,000 distinct CDR3 sequences; 8.5% were seen once. The template was total RNA from unfractionated whole blood. Sequencing used whole blood. The receptor set was obtained from a human donor in good health. Some clones in this sample may be carry-over from other donors' samples.

The rearrangement links TRBV4-2 to TRBJ1-5; TRBD1 matches 8 bases. The CDR3 sequence is 14 residues long. Trimming cost V 3 bases and J 5 bases; bases outside gene matches: 3. Germline V lookup: CDR1 LGHNA, CDR2 YNFKEQ. The CDR3 sequence is CASSQTGEDQPQHF. The CDR3 nucleotides read TGTGCCAGCAGCCAGACAGGGGAGGATCAGCCCCAGCATTTT.

This clonotype was seen ten or more times. V and J are TRBV19 and TRBJ2-2; 7 positions match TRBD1. Looked up from germline, CDR1 is LNHDA and CDR2 is SQIVND (reference sequence). V dropped 8 bases and J dropped 7; count of bases not matched to a gene: 19. The CDR3 runs to 17 residues. DNA of the CDR3: TGTGCCAGTTTGGGTACAGGGGTGGGGGTGCTATTCGGGGAGCTGTTTTTT. Translating it yields CASLGTGVGVLFGELFF.

This clonotype appeared many times. The chain joins TRBV7-2 to TRBJ2-7; the D call may be TRBD1 or TRBD2 (5 bases each). Germline CDR1 reads SGHTA; CDR2 reads FQGNSA. V was shortened by 1 base and J by 4 bases, with 20 bases between the two germline ends. This CDR3 region has 17 residues. Here the CDR3 DNA reads TGTGCCAGCAGCTTAGGGTCCACAGGTCGAGGGGCTTACGAGCAGTACTTC. Translating gives CASSLGSTGRGAYEQYF.

J is TRBJ2-1 and V is TRBV29-1, with 8 bases identical to TRBD1. With 1 base clipped from V and 5 bases from J, the junction kept 4 bases outside the gene matches. Germline V gene data show CDR1 as SQVTM and CDR2 as ANQGSEA. The length of the CDR3 is 14 residues. The CDR3 loop reads CSVEGTGIHNEQFF. The CDR3 nucleotides are TGCAGCGTTGAAGGGACAGGGATACACAATGAGCAGTTCTTC.

This clonotype appeared a few times. The chain is built from TRBV10-3 and TRBJ2-2; the match to TRBD1 covers 8 bases. Germline assignment: CDR1 ENHRY and CDR2 SYGVKD. CDR3 size: 19 residues. Losses at the gene ends were 6 bases for V and 6 bases for J; bases not matched to a gene: 21. CDR3 residues: CAISPQILFGQGLAGELFF. The CDR3 DNA is TGTGCCATCAGCCCCCAAATACTATTCGGACAGGGTTTGGCCGGGGAGCTGTTTTTT.

This clonotype was seen more than once but under ten times. The V gene is TRBV5-1, the J gene TRBJ2-1; TRBD2 matches at 8 bases. CDR1 SGHRS and CDR2 YFSETQ come from the germline V gene. The CDR3 sequence is 16 residues long. With 0 bases clipped from V and 4 bases from J, the junction kept 6 bases outside the gene matches. CDR3 coding DNA: TGCGCCAGCAGCTTGGGGCGACTAGCGCTATACAATGAGCAGTTCTTC. Encoded protein: CASSLGRLALYNEQFF.

The chain combines TRBV29-1 with TRBJ2-1; 10 bases agree with TRBD2. The trim removed 3 bases at V and 6 bases at J, leaving 8 bases unmatched. The CDR3 has 15 amino acids. From germline, CDR1 is SQVTM and CDR2 ANQGSEA. CDR3 amino acids: CSVEFSGRPTNEQFF. DNA for the CDR3: TGCAGCGTTGAGTTTAGCGGGAGGCCCACCAATGAGCAGTTCTTC.

V and J are TRBV7-8 and TRBJ2-2; 12 nucleotides align to TRBD2. This CDR3 is built from 19 residues. V shed 6 bases and J 3 bases; nucleotides not matched to a gene: 14. In germline, CDR1 is SGHVS, CDR2 FQNEAQ. The CDR3 bases are TGTGCCAGCAGTCCTCCCCGCAGACTAGCGGGGGTTCACACCGGGGAGCTGTTTTTT. Protein sequence: CASSPPRRLAGVHTGELFF.

The table lists this clonotype with many counts. V usage is TRBV20-1 and J usage is TRBJ1-6; D uncertain. Germline values: CDR1 DFQATT, CDR2 SNEGSKA (reference sequence). V was cut by 6 bases and J by 1 base, with 7 bases left in between. The CDR3 has 13 amino acids. CDR3 amino acids: CSARVSYNSPLHF. CDR3 DNA sequence: TGCAGTGCGAGGGTTTCCTATAATTCACCCCTCCACTTT.

This clonotype occurred a few times. The V gene is TRBV12-3 or TRBV12-4, the J gene TRBJ2-2; weak D call: TRBD1 (6 bases). The CDR3 consists of 15 residues. Trimming took 6 bases from V and 0 from J, leaving 11 bases between them. The CDR3: CASRIQGSNTGELFF. The CDR3 coding sequence is TGTGCCAGCAGGATACAGGGCTCGAACACCGGGGAGCTGTTTTTT.

This clonotype was observed a few times. The V call is TRBV5-1, the J call TRBJ2-3; the D is unclear. The ends were cut back, 2 bases at V and 0 bases at J, with 16 bases in the middle. Germline assignment: CDR1 SGHRS and CDR2 YFSETQ. The CDR3 extends over 17 amino acids. The CDR3 reads CASSFTPSLTSTDTQYF. As DNA, the CDR3 is TGCGCCAGCAGCTTCACCCCTAGTCTTACTAGCACAGATACGCAGTATTTT.

There are many counts of this clonotype. V gene TRBV20-1 combines with J gene TRBJ2-7; TRBD2 matches at 10 bases. The germline CDR1 and CDR2 sequences are DFQATT and SNEGSKA (reference sequence). V lost 6 bases to trimming and J lost 1 base; unmatched junction nucleotides: 3. The CDR3 runs to 13 residues. CDR3 in amino acids: CSARTSGSYEQYF. In nucleotides, the CDR3 is TGCAGTGCGCGGACTAGCGGATCCTACGAGCAGTACTTC.

J is TRBJ2-7 and V is TRBV9; D gene ambiguous. The V gene's germline CDR1 is SGDLS and CDR2 YYNGEE. V dropped 0 bases and J dropped 7 bases, with 14 bases sitting between them. The CDR3 covers 14 residues. The CDR3 reads CASSVALSLGEQYF. In DNA, the CDR3 is TGTGCCAGCAGCGTAGCCCTCTCACTCGGGGAGCAGTACTTC.

This clonotype was counted many times. This chain uses TRBV18 with TRBJ1-2; the match to TRBD1 covers 10 bases. The CDR3 sequence is 16 residues long. The J segment lost 8 bases and the V segment lost 0 bases, leaving 9 bases of the junction unmatched. Germline V gene data show CDR1 as KGHSH and CDR2 as LQKENI. This CDR3 is CASSPPVWDRGGGYTF. The CDR3 DNA reads TGTGCCAGCTCACCACCGGTATGGGACAGGGGAGGAGGCTACACCTTC.

V gene TRBV29-1 combines with J gene TRBJ2-7; TRBD2 might be the D (5 bases). Trimming took 4 bases from V and 5 from J, leaving 9 bases between them. This CDR3 comprises 11 residues. Germline V CDR1 and CDR2: SQVTM, ANQGSEA. The CDR3 DNA follows: TGCAGCGTTGCCGAGGGAGACGAGCAGTACTTC. Its translation is CSVAEGDEQYF.

This clonotype was observed many times. The chain carries TRBV10-2 and TRBJ1-1; D is uncertain. Deletions cut 2 bases from V and 0 bases from J, with 13 bases between. CDR3 size: 16 residues. CDR1 is WSHSY and CDR2 is SAAADI in the germline V gene. This CDR3 is CASSETLVSLNTEAFF. As DNA, the CDR3 is TGCGCCAGCAGTGAGACTCTCGTCTCATTGAACACTGAAGCTTTCTTT.

This chain connects TRBV4-1 to TRBJ2-7; D is unresolved. CDR3 length: 12 amino acids. Trimming pared 0 bases from V and 5 bases from J, leaving 5 bases between. Germline lookup yields CDR1 MGHRA and CDR2 YSYEKL. The CDR3 spells CASSQDYNEQYF. The CDR3 bases are TGCGCCAGCAGCCAAGATTATAACGAGCAGTACTTC.